Presented here are 2 T cell receptor beta chains from one specimen sequenced in a study of blood T cell repertoires in COVID-19. TCRdb keeps only in-frame clones here, not all; method: immunoSEQ multiplex PCR. This sample has roughly 220,000 clones, with 85% to 90% found just once. The sequenced sample was peripheral blood. The receptors here all came from a man aged 80 or over with acute or convalescent COVID-19.

The genes are TRBV5-1 and TRBJ2-7, with 7 positions matching TRBD1. Germline V gives CDR1 SGHRS, CDR2 YFSETQ. The CDR3 spans 14 residues. J lost 6 bases, V lost 2 bases, and 8 bases had no gene match. The CDR3 protein is CASSFTYRGSEQYF. CDR3 bases: TGCGCCAGCAGCTTTACGTACAGGGGAAGCGAGCAGTACTTC.

This chain joins TRBV19 and TRBJ2-7; 10 bases are a match to TRBD2. Germline-derived CDR1 and CDR2 are LNHDA and SQIVND (reference sequence). With V trimmed by 5 bases and J by 4 bases, 8 bases remained unmatched. CDR3 length: 15 residues. The CDR3 spells CASSLGVAGGYEQYF. CDR3 DNA sequence: TGTGCCAGTAGTCTAGGGGTAGCGGGAGGTTACGAGCAGTACTTC.